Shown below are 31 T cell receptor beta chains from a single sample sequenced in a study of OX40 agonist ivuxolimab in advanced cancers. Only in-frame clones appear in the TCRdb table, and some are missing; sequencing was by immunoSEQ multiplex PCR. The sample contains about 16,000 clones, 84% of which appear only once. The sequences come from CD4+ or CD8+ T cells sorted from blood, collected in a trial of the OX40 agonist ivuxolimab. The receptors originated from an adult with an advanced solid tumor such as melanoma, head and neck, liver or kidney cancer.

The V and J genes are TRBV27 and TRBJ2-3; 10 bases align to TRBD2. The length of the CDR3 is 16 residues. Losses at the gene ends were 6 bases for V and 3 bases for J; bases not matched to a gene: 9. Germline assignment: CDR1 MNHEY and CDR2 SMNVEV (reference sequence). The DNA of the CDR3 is TGTGCCAGCAGATTCCTGGTAGCGGGAGGAACAGATACGCAGTATTTT. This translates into CASRFLVAGGTDTQYF.

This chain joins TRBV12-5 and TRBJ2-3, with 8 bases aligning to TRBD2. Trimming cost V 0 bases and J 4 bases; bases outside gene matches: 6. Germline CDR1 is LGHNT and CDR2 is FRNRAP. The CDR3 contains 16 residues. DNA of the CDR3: TGTGCTAGTGGTTTGGTACACGGGGGGGCGGCAGATACGCAGTATTTT. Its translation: CASGLVHGGAADTQYF.

The CDR3 loop is CASSERGSTGELFF. The CDR3 DNA is TGTGCCAGCAGTGAACGAGGGTCCACCGGGGAGCTGTTTTTT. This chain links TRBV25-1 with TRBJ2-2, with a possible D match to TRBD2 (5 bases). This CDR3 region has 14 residues. V was trimmed by 2 bases and J by 4 bases, leaving 8 bases between them. Germline values: CDR1 MGHDK, CDR2 SYGVNS.

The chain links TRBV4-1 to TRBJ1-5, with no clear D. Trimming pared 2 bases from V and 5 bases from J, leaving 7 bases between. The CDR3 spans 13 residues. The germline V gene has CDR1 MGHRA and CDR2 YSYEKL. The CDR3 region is CASSQISYQPQHF. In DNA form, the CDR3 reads TGCGCCAGCAGCCAAATCAGTTATCAGCCCCAGCATTTT.

The CDR3 DNA follows: TGTGCCAGCAGCTTAGGACAGGGGAATTTGGAGACCCAGTACTTC. Amino acid sequence: CASSLGQGNLETQYF. J is TRBJ2-5 and V is TRBV7-8; 8 bases map to TRBD1. CDR1 SGHVS and CDR2 FQNEAQ come from the germline V gene. The CDR3 covers 15 residues. Trimming cost V 1 base and J 5 bases; bases outside gene matches: 6.

CDR3 nucleotides: TGTGCCACCAGCACTGGTGGGTTGACCTATGAGCAGTTCTTC. This codes for CATSTGGLTYEQFF. V usage is TRBV15 and J usage is TRBJ2-1, with D unclear. Deletions cut 4 bases from V and 8 bases from J, with 15 bases between. CDR3 length: 14 residues. Looked up from germline, CDR1 is LNHNV and CDR2 is YYDKDF (reference sequence). The full variable domain, completed using reference TRBV15 and TRBJ2-1, is DAMVIQNPRYQVTQFGKPVTLSCSQTLNHNVMYWYQQKSSQAPKLLFHYYDKDFNNEADTPDNFQSRRPNTSFCFLDIRSPGLGDTAMYLCATSTGGLTYEQFFGPGTRLTVL.

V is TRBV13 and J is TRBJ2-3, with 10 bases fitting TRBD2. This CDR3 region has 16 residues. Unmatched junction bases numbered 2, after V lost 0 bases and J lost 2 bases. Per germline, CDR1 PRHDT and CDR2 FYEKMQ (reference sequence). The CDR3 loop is CASSLGLAGTTDTQYF. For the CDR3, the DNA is TGTGCCAGCAGCTTAGGACTAGCGGGGACCACAGATACGCAGTATTTT.

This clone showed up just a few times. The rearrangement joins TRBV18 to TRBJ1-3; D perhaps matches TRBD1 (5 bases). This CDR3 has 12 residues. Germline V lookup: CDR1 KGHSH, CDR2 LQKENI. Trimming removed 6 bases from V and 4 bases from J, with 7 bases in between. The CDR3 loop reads CASSPGGNTIYF. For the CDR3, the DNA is TGTGCCAGCTCTCCAGGGGGAAACACCATATATTTT.

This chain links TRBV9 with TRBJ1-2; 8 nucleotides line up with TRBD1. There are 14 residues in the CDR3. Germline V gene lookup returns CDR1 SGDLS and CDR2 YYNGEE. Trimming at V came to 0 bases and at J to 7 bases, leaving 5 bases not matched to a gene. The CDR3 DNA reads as TGTGCCAGCAGCGTAGAACAGGGGGGAAGTGGCTACACCTTC. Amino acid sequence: CASSVEQGGSGYTF.

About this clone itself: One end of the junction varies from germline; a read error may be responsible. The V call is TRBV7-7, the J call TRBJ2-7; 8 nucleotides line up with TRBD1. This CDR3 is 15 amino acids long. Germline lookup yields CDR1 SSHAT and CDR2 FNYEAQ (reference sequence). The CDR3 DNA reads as TGTGCTAGCAGCTTAGGACAGGGAGGCAACTACGAGCAGTACTTC. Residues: CASSLGQGGNYEQYF.

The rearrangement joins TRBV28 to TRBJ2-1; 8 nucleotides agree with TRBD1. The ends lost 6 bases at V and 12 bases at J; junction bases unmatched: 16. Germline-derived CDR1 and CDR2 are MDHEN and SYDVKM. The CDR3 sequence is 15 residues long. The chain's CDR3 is CASRPSGQGRVRQFF. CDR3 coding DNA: TGTGCCAGCAGACCGTCTGGACAGGGAAGGGTTAGGCAGTTCTTC.

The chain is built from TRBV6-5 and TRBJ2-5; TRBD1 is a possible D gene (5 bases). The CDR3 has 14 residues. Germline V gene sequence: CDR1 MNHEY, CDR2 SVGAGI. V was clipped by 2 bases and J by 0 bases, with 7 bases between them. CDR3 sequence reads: CASSYGADQETQYF. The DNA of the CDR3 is TGTGCCAGCAGTTACGGGGCGGACCAAGAGACCCAGTACTTC.

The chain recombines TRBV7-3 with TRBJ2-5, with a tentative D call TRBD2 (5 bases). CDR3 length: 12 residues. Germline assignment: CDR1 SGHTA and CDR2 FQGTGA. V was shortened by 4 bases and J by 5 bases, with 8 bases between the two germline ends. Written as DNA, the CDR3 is TGTGCCAGCAGCTCTCCGGGGGAGACCCAGTACTTC. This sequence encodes CASSSPGETQYF. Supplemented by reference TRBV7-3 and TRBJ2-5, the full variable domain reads GAGVSQTPSNKVTEKGKYVELRCDPISGHTALYWYRQSLGQGPEFLIYFQGTGAADDSGLPNDRFFAVRPEGSVSTLKIQRTERGDSAVYLCASSSPGETQYFGPGTRLLVL.

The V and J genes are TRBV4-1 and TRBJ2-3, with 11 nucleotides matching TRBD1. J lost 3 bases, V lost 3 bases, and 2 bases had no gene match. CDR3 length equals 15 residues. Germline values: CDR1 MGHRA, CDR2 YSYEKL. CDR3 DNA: TGCGCCAGCAGCCAGGGACAGGGGGTTACAGATACGCAGTATTTT. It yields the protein CASSQGQGVTDTQYF.

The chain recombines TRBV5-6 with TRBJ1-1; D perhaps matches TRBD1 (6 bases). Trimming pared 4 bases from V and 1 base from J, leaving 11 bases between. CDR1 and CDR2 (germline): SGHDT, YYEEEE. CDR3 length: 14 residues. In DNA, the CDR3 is TGTGCCAGCAGCCCCGGACAGAGGAACACTGAAGCTTTCTTT. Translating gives CASSPGQRNTEAFF.

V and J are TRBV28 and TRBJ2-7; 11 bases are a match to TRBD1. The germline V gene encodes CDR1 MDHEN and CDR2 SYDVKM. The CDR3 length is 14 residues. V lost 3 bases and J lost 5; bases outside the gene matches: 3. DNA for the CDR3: TGTGCCAGCAGTTTCCGGACAGGGGGCAACGAGCAGTACTTC. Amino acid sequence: CASSFRTGGNEQYF.

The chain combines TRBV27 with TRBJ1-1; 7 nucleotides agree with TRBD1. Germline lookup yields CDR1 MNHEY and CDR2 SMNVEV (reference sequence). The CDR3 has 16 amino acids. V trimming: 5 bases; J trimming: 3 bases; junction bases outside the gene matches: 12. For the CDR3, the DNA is TGTGCCAGCAGTCCCTCCCCCACAGGGGTAGACACTGAAGCTTTCTTT. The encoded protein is CASSPSPTGVDTEAFF.

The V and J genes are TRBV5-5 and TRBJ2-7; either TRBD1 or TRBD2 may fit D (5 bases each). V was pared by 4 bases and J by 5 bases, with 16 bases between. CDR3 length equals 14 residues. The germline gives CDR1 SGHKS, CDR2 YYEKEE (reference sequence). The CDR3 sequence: CASSPRGGGHEQYF. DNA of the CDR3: TGTGCCAGCAGCCCGAGAGGTGGGGGTCACGAGCAGTACTTC.

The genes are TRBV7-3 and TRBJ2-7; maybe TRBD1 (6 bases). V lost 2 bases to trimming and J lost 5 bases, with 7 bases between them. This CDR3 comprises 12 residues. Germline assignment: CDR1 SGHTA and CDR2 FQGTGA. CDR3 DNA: TGTGCCAGCAGCTTAGGGGGCCACGAGCAGTACTTC. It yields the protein CASSLGGHEQYF.

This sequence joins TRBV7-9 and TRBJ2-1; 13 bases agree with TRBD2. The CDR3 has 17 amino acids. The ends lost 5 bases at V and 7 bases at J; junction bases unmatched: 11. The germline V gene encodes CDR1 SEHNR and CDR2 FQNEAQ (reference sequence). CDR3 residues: CASSQTPLAGGWNEQFF. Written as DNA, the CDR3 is TGTGCCAGCAGCCAAACCCCACTAGCGGGGGGGTGGAATGAGCAGTTCTTC. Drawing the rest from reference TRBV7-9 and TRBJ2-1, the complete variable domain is DTGVSQNPRHKITKRGQNVTFRCDPISEHNRLYWYRQTLGQGPEFLTYFQNEAQLEKSRLLSDRFSAERPKGSFSTLEIQRTEQGDSAMYLCASSQTPLAGGWNEQFFGPGTRLTVL.

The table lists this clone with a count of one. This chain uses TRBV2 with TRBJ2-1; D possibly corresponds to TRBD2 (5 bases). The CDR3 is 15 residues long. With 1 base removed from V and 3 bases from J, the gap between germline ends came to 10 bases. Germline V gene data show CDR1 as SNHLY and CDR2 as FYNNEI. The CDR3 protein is CASSEGLAVYNEQFF. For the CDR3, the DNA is TGTGCCAGCAGTGAAGGGCTAGCAGTCTACAATGAGCAGTTCTTC.

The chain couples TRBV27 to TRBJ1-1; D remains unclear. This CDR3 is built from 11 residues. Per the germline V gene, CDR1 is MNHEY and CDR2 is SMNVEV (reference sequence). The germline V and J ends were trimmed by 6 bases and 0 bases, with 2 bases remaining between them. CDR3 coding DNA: TGTGCCAGCAGGGTGAACACTGAAGCTTTCTTT. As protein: CASRVNTEAFF.

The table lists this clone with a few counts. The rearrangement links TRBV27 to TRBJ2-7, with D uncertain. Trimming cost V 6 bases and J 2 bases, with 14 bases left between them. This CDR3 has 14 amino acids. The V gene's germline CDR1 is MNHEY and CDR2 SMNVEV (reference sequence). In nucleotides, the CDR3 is TGTGCCAGCAGCCGCCATAACGACGCCTACGAGCAGTACTTC. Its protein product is CASSRHNDAYEQYF.

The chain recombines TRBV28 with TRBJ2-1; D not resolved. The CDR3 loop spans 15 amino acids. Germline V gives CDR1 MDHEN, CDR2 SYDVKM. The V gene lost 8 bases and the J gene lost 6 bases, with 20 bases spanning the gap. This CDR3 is CASYSSEGPSNEQFF. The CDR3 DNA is TGTGCCAGCTACTCCTCCGAAGGGCCAAGCAATGAGCAGTTCTTC.

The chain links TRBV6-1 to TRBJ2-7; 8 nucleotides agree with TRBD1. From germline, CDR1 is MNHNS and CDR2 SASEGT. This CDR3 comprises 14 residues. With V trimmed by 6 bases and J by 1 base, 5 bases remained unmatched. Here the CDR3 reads CASRGTGESYEQYF. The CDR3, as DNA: TGTGCCAGCAGGGGGACAGGTGAATCCTACGAGCAGTACTTC.

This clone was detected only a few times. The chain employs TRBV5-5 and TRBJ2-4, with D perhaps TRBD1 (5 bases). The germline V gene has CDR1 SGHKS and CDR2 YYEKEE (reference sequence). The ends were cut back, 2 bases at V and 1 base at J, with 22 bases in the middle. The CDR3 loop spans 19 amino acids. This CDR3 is CASSFLIEDSTTAKNIQYF. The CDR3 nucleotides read TGTGCCAGCAGCTTCTTAATAGAAGACAGCACTACCGCCAAAAACATTCAGTACTTC.

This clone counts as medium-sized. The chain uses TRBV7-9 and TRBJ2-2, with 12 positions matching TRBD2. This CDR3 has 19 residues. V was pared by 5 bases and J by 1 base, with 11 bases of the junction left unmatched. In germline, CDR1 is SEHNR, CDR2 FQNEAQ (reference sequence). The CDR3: CASSPSTSGRSLNTGELFF. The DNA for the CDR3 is TGTGCCAGCAGCCCCTCGACTAGCGGGAGATCTTTGAACACCGGGGAGCTGTTTTTT.

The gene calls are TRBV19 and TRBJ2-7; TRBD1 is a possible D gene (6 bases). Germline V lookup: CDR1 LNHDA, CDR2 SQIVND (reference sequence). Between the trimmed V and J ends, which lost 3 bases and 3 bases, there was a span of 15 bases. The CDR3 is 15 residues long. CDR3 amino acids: CASSILPTGNYEQYF. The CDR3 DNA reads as TGTGCCAGTAGTATCCTCCCGACAGGAAACTACGAGCAGTACTTC.

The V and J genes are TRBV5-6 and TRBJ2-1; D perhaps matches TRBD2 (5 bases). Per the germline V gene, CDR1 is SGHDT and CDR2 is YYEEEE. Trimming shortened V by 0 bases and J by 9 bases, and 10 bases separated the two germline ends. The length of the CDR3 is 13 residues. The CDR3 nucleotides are TGTGCCAGCAGCTTGGACGGTGGGAGTGAGCAGTTCTTC. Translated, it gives CASSLDGGSEQFF.

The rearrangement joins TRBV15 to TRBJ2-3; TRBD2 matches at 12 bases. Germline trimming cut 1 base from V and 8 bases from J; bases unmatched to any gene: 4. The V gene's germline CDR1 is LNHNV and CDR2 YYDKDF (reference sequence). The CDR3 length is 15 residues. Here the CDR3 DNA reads TGTGCCACCAGCAGAGGGACTAGCGGGGAGGGTACGCAGTATTTT. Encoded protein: CATSRGTSGEGTQYF.

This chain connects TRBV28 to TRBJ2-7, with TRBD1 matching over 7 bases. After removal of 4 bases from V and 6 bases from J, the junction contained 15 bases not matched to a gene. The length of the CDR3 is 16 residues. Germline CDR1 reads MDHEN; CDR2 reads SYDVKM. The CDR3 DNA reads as TGTGCCAGCAGTTGGCGACAGGGCCCCGGGGCTCTCGAGCAGTACTTC. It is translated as CASSWRQGPGALEQYF. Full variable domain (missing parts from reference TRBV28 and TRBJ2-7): DVKVTQSSRYLVKRTGEKVFLECVQDMDHENMFWYRQDPGLGLRLIYFSYDVKMKEKGDIPEGYSVSREKKERFSLILESASTNQTSMYLCASSWRQGPGALEQYFGPGTRLTVT.